This is a list of T cell receptor beta chains from one sample in a study of OX40 agonist ivuxolimab in advanced cancers. Assay used: immunoSEQ multiplex PCR; TCRdb lists only in-frame clones, some missing. This table has 75,000 to 90,000 clones, roughly nine tenths appearing once. The material sequenced was CD4+ or CD8+ T cells sorted from blood, taken in a trial of the OX40 agonist ivuxolimab. Receptor source: an adult with an advanced solid tumor such as melanoma, head and neck, liver or kidney cancer. The CDR3 runs from the conserved cysteine through the conserved F or W. The order of the fields is J gene, clone size, D gene, V gene, CDR3 DNA, CDR3 protein. The D gene is left open where the match is weak. Part of the rows lack a size; the others show once, few, many or a class for expanded clones.

TRBJ2-3,.,.,TRBV7-9,TGTGCCAGCAGCTTAATTGGGGGGGCCACAGATACGCAGTATTTT,CASSLIGGATDTQYF
TRBJ2-2,.,TRBD1,TRBV19,TGTGCCAGTAGCGACAGGGGGCGACGGGACACCGGGGAGCTGTTTTTT,CASSDRGRRDTGELFF
TRBJ2-7,.,TRBD1,TRBV5-4,TGTGCCAGCAGCATCCGGACAGGTTATACGTTGAGGGTCGAGCAGTACTTC,CASSIRTGYTLRVEQYF
TRBJ2-7,.,TRBD2,TRBV6-1,TGTGCCAGCAGTGAAGCCGATTGGCGGGGGGGCCTCTACGAGCAGTACTTC,CASSEADWRGGLYEQYF
TRBJ1-2,.,.,TRBV19,TGTGCCAGTAGAGAAGCCCCCGGACGGAGGAACTATGGCTACACCTTC,CASREAPGRRNYGYTF
TRBJ1-1,.,.,TRBV27,TGTGCCAGCAGTCTCCTGGACAGGAACACTGAAGCTTTCTTT,CASSLLDRNTEAFF
TRBJ2-5,.,TRBD1,TRBV10-3,TGTGCCATCAGTGCCTCTAACAGGGGCGAGACCCAGTACTTC,CAISASNRGETQYF
TRBJ2-1,.,TRBD2,TRBV5-1,TGCGCCAGCAGCTCTAGCGGGCGGGTTGCTTACAATGAGCAGTTCTTC,CASSSSGRVAYNEQFF
TRBJ1-1,.,.,TRBV7-9,TGTGCCAGCAGCCCCAGCTACACTGAAGCTTTCTTT,CASSPSYTEAFF
TRBJ1-5,.,.,TRBV2,TGTGCCAGCAGTGATTCACAGTTCAATCAGCCCCAGCATTTT,CASSDSQFNQPQHF
TRBJ2-7,many,TRBD1,TRBV7-2,TGTGCCAGCACCCCTCGGACAGGGAGTGGCGAGCAGTACTTC,CASTPRTGSGEQYF
TRBJ2-5,.,TRBD1,TRBV28,TGTGCCAGCAGATCTAGGACAGGGGGGAAGGAGACCCAGTACTTC,CASRSRTGGKETQYF
TRBJ2-2,once,.,TRBV11-2,TGTGCCAGCAGCTTCAACAGGGCACACGGGGAGCTGTTTTTT,CASSFNRAHGELFF
TRBJ2-3,.,TRBD2,TRBV5-4,TGTGCCAGCAGCGCCGGACTAGCGGGGGCCACAGATACGCAGTATTTT,CASSAGLAGATDTQYF
TRBJ2-7,.,TRBD2,TRBV28,TGTGCCAGCAGTTTATCCGAGATACTAGCGGGAGGGACCTACGAGCAGTACTTC,CASSLSEILAGGTYEQYF
TRBJ2-3,.,.,TRBV27,TGTGCCAGCAACTCACTGGCCCTTCTTGATACGCAGTATTTT,CASNSLALLDTQYF
TRBJ1-1,.,TRBD1,TRBV19,TGTGCCAGTAGTCCACTGACAGGGACCTCGAACACTGAAGCTTTCTTT,CASSPLTGTSNTEAFF
TRBJ1-2,.,.,TRBV28,TGTGCCAGCACTCGGGATTTCTATGGCTACACCTTC,CASTRDFYGYTF
TRBJ1-2,.,.,TRBV2,TGTGCCAGCAGTGAAATCCAGGGAGGCTATGGCTACACCTTC,CASSEIQGGYGYTF
TRBJ2-2,.,.,TRBV12-5,TGTGCTAGTGGAATGACGTCTGGCGGGGAGCTGTTTTTT,CASGMTSGGELFF
TRBJ2-1,.,TRBD2,TRBV19,TGTGCCAGTAGTATAGACCCTAGCGGGGGGCGGAATGAGCAGTTCTTC,CASSIDPSGGRNEQFF
TRBJ1-2,once,.,TRBV27,TGTGCCAGCAGTCCCCAGGGGATACCGTTCTATGGCTACACCTTC,CASSPQGIPFYGYTF
TRBJ2-7,few,.,TRBV6-1,TGTGCCAGCAGTGAAGAGGGACATTCCTCCTACGAGCAGTACTTC,CASSEEGHSSYEQYF
TRBJ1-3,.,.,TRBV7-6,TGTGCCAGCAGCCTCACTCAAGAATCCCCTGGAAACACCATATATTTT,CASSLTQESPGNTIYF
TRBJ2-1,.,.,TRBV7-2,TGTGCCAGCAGCTTACGGCAGTCTTATTTGGGGAATGAGCAGTTCTTC,CASSLRQSYLGNEQFF
TRBJ1-1,.,.,TRBV20-1,TGCAGTGTATTGACAGTGACTGAAGCTTTCTTT,CSVLTVTEAFF
TRBJ2-5,.,.,TRBV29-1,TGCAGCGTTGGCCTCTGGGGCCGTGCACAAGAGACCCAGTACTTC,CSVGLWGRAQETQYF
TRBJ1-2,few,.,TRBV6-1,TGTGCCAGCAGTGAACGTGGGACATCCGCTAACTATGGCTACACCTTC,CASSERGTSANYGYTF
TRBJ2-7,.,.,TRBV27,TGTGCCAGCAGTTTGGGACACCTCTACGAGCAGTACTTC,CASSLGHLYEQYF
TRBJ1-5,.,.,TRBV28,TGTGCCAGCAGTTTGGGACAACGGGATCAGCCCCAGCATTTT,CASSLGQRDQPQHF
TRBJ2-7,.,.,TRBV27,TGTGCCAGCAGTTCGGTTTTGGGGGCCCTCGAGCAGTACTTC,CASSSVLGALEQYF
TRBJ1-6,.,.,TRBV9,TGTGCCAGCAGCGTAAGGGTTGGGTCACCCCTCCACTTT,CASSVRVGSPLHF
TRBJ2-5,.,.,TRBV11-2,TGTGCCAGCAGCTTAGGTACGGGCTTCGGGATGAAGACCCAGTACTTC,CASSLGTGFGMKTQYF
TRBJ2-3,.,.,TRBV7-9,TGTGCCAGCAGCTTAGTGGACAGACGAGATACGCAGTATTTT,CASSLVDRRDTQYF
TRBJ1-2,.,TRBD1,TRBV28,TGTGCCAGCAGTTCTGGACAGGGTTCCTATGGCTACACCTTC,CASSSGQGSYGYTF
TRBJ2-5,.,TRBD1,TRBV5-1,TGCGCCAGCAGCTTGACCGGCAGGGGGGAGACCCAGTACTTC,CASSLTGRGETQYF
TRBJ1-1,.,.,TRBV9,TGTGCCAGCAGCGCCAGGGATTATGGGAACACTGAAGCTTTCTTT,CASSARDYGNTEAFF
TRBJ2-2,.,.,TRBV29-1,TGCAGCGTTGCTGGGACGAACACCGGGGAGCTGTTTTTT,CSVAGTNTGELFF
TRBJ1-5,few,TRBD1,TRBV18,TGTGCCAGCTCACCGGGACAGCTCCCTACCAGCAATCAGCCCCAGCATTTT,CASSPGQLPTSNQPQHF
TRBJ2-3,.,.,TRBV7-8,TGTGCCAGCAGCTTGGGGAATAGAGATACGCAGTATTTT,CASSLGNRDTQYF
TRBJ2-5,.,.,TRBV5-1,TGCGCCAGCAGCTTACGGGGCGGAACCCAAGAGACCCAGTACTTC,CASSLRGGTQETQYF
TRBJ1-1,.,.,TRBV2,TGTGCCAGCACGGCAGGGATCAACACTGAAGCTTTCTTT,CASTAGINTEAFF
TRBJ2-7,.,TRBD1,TRBV5-1,TGCGCCAGCAGCTTGGGAGGACAGGGAACGATCGAGCAGTACTTC,CASSLGGQGTIEQYF
TRBJ2-7,.,.,TRBV7-9,TGTGCCAGCAGCTTAGGGTCTAGCAGGTACGAGCAGTACTTC,CASSLGSSRYEQYF
TRBJ2-1,few,TRBD1,TRBV4-2,TGTGCCAGCAGCCTCTTCTCTGGGACAGGCAATGAGCAGTTCTTC,CASSLFSGTGNEQFF